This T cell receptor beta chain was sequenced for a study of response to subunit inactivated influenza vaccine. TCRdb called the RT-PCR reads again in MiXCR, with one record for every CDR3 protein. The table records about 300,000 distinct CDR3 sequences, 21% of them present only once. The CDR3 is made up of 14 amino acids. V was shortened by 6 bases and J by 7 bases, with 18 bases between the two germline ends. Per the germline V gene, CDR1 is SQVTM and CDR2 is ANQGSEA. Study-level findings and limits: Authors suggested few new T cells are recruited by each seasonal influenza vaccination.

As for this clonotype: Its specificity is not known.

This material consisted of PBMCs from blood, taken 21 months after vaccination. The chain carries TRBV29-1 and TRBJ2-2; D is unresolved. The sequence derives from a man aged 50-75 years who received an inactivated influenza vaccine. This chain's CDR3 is CSVKLGGGGGELFF. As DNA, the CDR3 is TGCAGCGTAAAGCTGGGCGGTGGTGGCGGGGAGCTGTTTTTT.